The entry that follows covers one T cell receptor (beta chain) sequence. As handled by the study authors: Estimated nucleated cell counts came from reference gene primer amplification. Clones were sequenced by immunoSEQ multiplex PCR, and TCRdb holds only the in-frame ones, with some missing. From that table come the V and J calls and clone size; the DNA was used to work out D and trimming. Here the sample spans about 280,000 clones, approximately 85% being singletons. These data originate in a study of blood T cell repertoires in COVID-19. Study as a whole: The United States, Italy and Spain provided the acute and convalescent COVID-19 samples. PBMCs, B-cell-depleted T cells, or T cells provided the cDNA or gDNA that made up the material.

From germline, CDR1 is SGHRS and CDR2 YFSETQ. Trimming removed 7 bases from V and 3 bases from J, with 17 bases in between. This CDR3 is built from 14 residues. Sequencing was carried out using peripheral blood. This receptor was taken from a man aged 45 to 65 with active or convalescent COVID-19. The chain is built from TRBV5-1 and TRBJ2-7; D is possibly TRBD1 (5 bases). As DNA, the CDR3 is TGCGCCAGCGCCCCCGGCATGGGGCTCTACGAGCAGTACTTC. Amino acids: CASAPGMGLYEQYF.